A selection of T cell receptor beta chains follows, all from one sample in a study of PD-1 blockade in classical Hodgkin lymphoma. Profiled with immunoSEQ multiplex PCR; TCRdb holds only in-frame clones, not every one. The sample contains some 96,000 clones, around nine tenths of which appear only once. Specimen: peripheral blood mononuclear cells (PBMCs), collected at baseline. The receptors were sampled from a human donor with classical Hodgkin lymphoma. Both conserved end residues are part of each CDR3. The order of the fields is D gene, clone size, V gene, J gene, CDR3 DNA, CDR3 protein. A D gene is named only where the DNA matches it firmly. Rows may omit the clone size; those that give it use once, few, many or a size class.

d_gene: NA
abundance: NA
v_gene: TRBV5-1
j_gene: TRBJ2-7
CDR3nt: TGCGCCAGCAGCTTGGCGGTATCGACAGTGAGCTCCTACGAGCAGTACTTC
CDR3aa: CASSLAVSTVSSYEQYF

d_gene: NA
abundance: NA
v_gene: TRBV9
j_gene: TRBJ2-3
CDR3nt: TGTGCCAGCAGCGCCTCTAGCACAGATACGCAGTATTTT
CDR3aa: CASSASSTDTQYF

d_gene: TRBD1
abundance: NA
v_gene: TRBV28
j_gene: TRBJ1-1
CDR3nt: TGTGCCAGCAGTTTCGGGAACAGGGGGCGCCAAGCTTTCTTT
CDR3aa: CASSFGNRGRQAFF

d_gene: TRBD2
abundance: once
v_gene: TRBV6-5
j_gene: TRBJ2-5
CDR3nt: TGTGCCAGCAGTTCCTCCGGACTAGCTGGGACCCAGTACTTC
CDR3aa: CASSSSGLAGTQYF

d_gene: NA
abundance: NA
v_gene: TRBV7-9
j_gene: TRBJ2-5
CDR3nt: TGTGCCAGCAGCTTATCGGGGGGCGCGGAGACCCAGTACTTC
CDR3aa: CASSLSGGAETQYF

d_gene: NA
abundance: NA
v_gene: TRBV27
j_gene: TRBJ2-2
CDR3nt: TGTGCCAGCAGTCAACTAGTTCCGCTGGAGCTGTTTTTT
CDR3aa: CASSQLVPLELFF

d_gene: TRBD1
abundance: NA
v_gene: TRBV6-6
j_gene: TRBJ2-7
CDR3nt: TGTGCCAGCACCCAGTCAGGACAGGGAATCTACGAGCAGTACTTC
CDR3aa: CASTQSGQGIYEQYF

d_gene: NA
abundance: NA
v_gene: TRBV7-2
j_gene: TRBJ1-1
CDR3nt: TGTGCCAGCAGCACGGACGGGCGCGGCACTGAAGCTTTCTTT
CDR3aa: CASSTDGRGTEAFF

d_gene: NA
abundance: few
v_gene: TRBV28
j_gene: TRBJ1-2
CDR3nt: TGTGCCAGCACAAGTGGTGGCGGCTACACCTTC
CDR3aa: CASTSGGGYTF

d_gene: TRBD2
abundance: NA
v_gene: TRBV11-2
j_gene: TRBJ2-1
CDR3nt: TGTGCCAGCAGCTTGGAAGCGGGAGGCTACAATGAGCAGTTCTTC
CDR3aa: CASSLEAGGYNEQFF

d_gene: NA
abundance: NA
v_gene: TRBV4-1
j_gene: TRBJ1-2
CDR3nt: TGCGCCAGCAGCCAAGAGTCCTATGGCTACACCTTC
CDR3aa: CASSQESYGYTF

d_gene: NA
abundance: once
v_gene: TRBV28
j_gene: TRBJ2-7
CDR3nt: TGTGCCAGCAGTCCCCTATACGAGCAGTACTTC
CDR3aa: CASSPLYEQYF

d_gene: NA
abundance: once
v_gene: TRBV5-1
j_gene: TRBJ2-7
CDR3nt: TGCGCCAGCAGCCAGGGACCTTTATACGAGCAGTACTTC
CDR3aa: CASSQGPLYEQYF

d_gene: NA
abundance: NA
v_gene: TRBV10-3
j_gene: TRBJ1-1
CDR3nt: TGTGCCATCAGTATCGGGGAGACTGAAGCTTTCTTT
CDR3aa: CAISIGETEAFF

d_gene: TRBD2
abundance: NA
v_gene: TRBV7-9
j_gene: TRBJ2-1
CDR3nt: TGTGCCAGCAGCTCGAGGACTAGAGGTGAGCAGTTCTTC
CDR3aa: CASSSRTRGEQFF

d_gene: NA
abundance: NA
v_gene: TRBV5-1
j_gene: TRBJ2-7
CDR3nt: TGCGCCAGCAGCCCGTGGGAGTTAGGGCCCTACGAGCAGTACTTC
CDR3aa: CASSPWELGPYEQYF

d_gene: NA
abundance: NA
v_gene: TRBV21-1
j_gene: TRBJ2-2
CDR3nt: TGTGCCAGCTTGGGACAGCTGAACACCGGGGAGCTGTTTTTT
CDR3aa: CASLGQLNTGELFF

d_gene: NA
abundance: NA
v_gene: TRBV7-9
j_gene: TRBJ1-3
CDR3nt: TGTGCCAGCAGCTTCCGAAGCTCTGGAAACACCATATATTTT
CDR3aa: CASSFRSSGNTIYF

d_gene: NA
abundance: NA
v_gene: TRBV28
j_gene: TRBJ2-1
CDR3nt: TGTGCCAGCAGTCTCCCTGGACTTCCCAATGAGCAGTTCTTC
CDR3aa: CASSLPGLPNEQFF

d_gene: NA
abundance: NA
v_gene: TRBV9
j_gene: TRBJ2-7
CDR3nt: TGTGCCAGCAGCGTAGATTTAGGAGATTCGGAGCAGTACTTC
CDR3aa: CASSVDLGDSEQYF

d_gene: TRBD2
abundance: once
v_gene: TRBV12-5
j_gene: TRBJ2-2
CDR3nt: TGTGCTAGTGGTTTGGGACTGACGACAGTAGCGGGACAAACTCAACCCGGGGAGCTGTTTTTT
CDR3aa: CASGLGLTTVAGQTQPGELFF

d_gene: NA
abundance: NA
v_gene: TRBV6-4
j_gene: TRBJ1-1
CDR3nt: TGTGCCAGCAAATCGACAGGCATGAACACTGAAGCTTTCTTT
CDR3aa: CASKSTGMNTEAFF

d_gene: TRBD2
abundance: NA
v_gene: TRBV27
j_gene: TRBJ2-2
CDR3nt: TGTGCCAGCAGTCCCTGGACTAGCGGGAGGGGCACCGGGGAGCTGTTTTTT
CDR3aa: CASSPWTSGRGTGELFF

d_gene: NA
abundance: once
v_gene: TRBV28
j_gene: TRBJ1-4
CDR3nt: TGTGCCAGCAGTTTACAGGGAGGCGAAAAACTGTTTTTT
CDR3aa: CASSLQGGEKLFF

d_gene: NA
abundance: NA
v_gene: TRBV29-1
j_gene: TRBJ2-2
CDR3nt: TGCAGCGGATACAGGGACACCGGGGAGCTGTTTTTT
CDR3aa: CSGYRDTGELFF

d_gene: NA
abundance: few
v_gene: TRBV27
j_gene: TRBJ2-7
CDR3nt: TGTGCCAGCACGCCTCAGGCCACAGGGGAGCAGTACTTC
CDR3aa: CASTPQATGEQYF

d_gene: NA
abundance: NA
v_gene: TRBV9
j_gene: TRBJ1-5
CDR3nt: TGTGCCAGCAGCGTGGGGGTGGGAGAGCCCCAGCATTTT
CDR3aa: CASSVGVGEPQHF

d_gene: TRBD2
abundance: NA
v_gene: TRBV2
j_gene: TRBJ2-7
CDR3nt: TGTGCCAGCAAGCCCGGTCTAGCGGGATCGGAGCAGTACTTC
CDR3aa: CASKPGLAGSEQYF

d_gene: NA
abundance: NA
v_gene: TRBV23-1
j_gene: TRBJ2-7
CDR3nt: TGCGCCAGCAGTACAGCATCCTACGAGCAGTACTTC
CDR3aa: CASSTASYEQYF

d_gene: TRBD2
abundance: NA
v_gene: TRBV5-4
j_gene: TRBJ2-3
CDR3nt: TGTGCCAGCAGCTTGGGCGGGAGCGGCACAGATACGCAGTATTTT
CDR3aa: CASSLGGSGTDTQYF

d_gene: NA
abundance: NA
v_gene: TRBV4-2
j_gene: TRBJ1-1
CDR3nt: TGTGCCAGCAGCCAAGATCGGACGGAGAAAGCTTTCTTT
CDR3aa: CASSQDRTEKAFF

d_gene: NA
abundance: NA
v_gene: TRBV14
j_gene: TRBJ2-5
CDR3nt: TGTGCCAGCAGCCAAGCAGTGGGGGAGACCCAGTACTTC
CDR3aa: CASSQAVGETQYF

d_gene: TRBD1
abundance: NA
v_gene: TRBV7-9
j_gene: TRBJ2-2
CDR3nt: TGTGCCAGCAGCCTCCAGACAGGGGGCTTGGGGACCGGGGAGCTGTTTTTT
CDR3aa: CASSLQTGGLGTGELFF

d_gene: NA
abundance: NA
v_gene: TRBV6-1
j_gene: TRBJ2-5
CDR3nt: TGTGCCAGCGACTGGGGGCAGTACTTC
CDR3aa: CASDWGQYF

d_gene: NA
abundance: NA
v_gene: TRBV6-1
j_gene: TRBJ2-1
CDR3nt: TGTGCCAGCAGTGACGTTGTTGAAGTTCGGTACAATGAGCAGTTCTTC
CDR3aa: CASSDVVEVRYNEQFF

d_gene: NA
abundance: once
v_gene: TRBV10-3
j_gene: TRBJ1-2
CDR3nt: TGTGCCATCAGTGGTCCTGAAGAAACGCTTTCCTATGGCTACACCTTC
CDR3aa: CAISGPEETLSYGYTF

d_gene: TRBD2
abundance: NA
v_gene: TRBV6-6
j_gene: TRBJ2-7
CDR3nt: TGTGCCAGCAGTTACTCCGCTAGCGGGAGGGCCGGGGAGCAGTACTTC
CDR3aa: CASSYSASGRAGEQYF

d_gene: TRBD1
abundance: NA
v_gene: TRBV7-9
j_gene: TRBJ1-5
CDR3nt: TGTGCCAGCAGCCCCGGGACAGGCAATCAGCCCCAGCATTTT
CDR3aa: CASSPGTGNQPQHF

d_gene: NA
abundance: NA
v_gene: TRBV6-1
j_gene: TRBJ2-1
CDR3nt: TGTGCCAGCAGTGATTGGGGGACTCTGGAGGACAATGAGCAGTTCTTC
CDR3aa: CASSDWGTLEDNEQFF

d_gene: TRBD2
abundance: NA
v_gene: TRBV29-1
j_gene: TRBJ2-3
CDR3nt: TGCAGCGCAAAGGTGGGGGGGACGCAGTATTTT
CDR3aa: CSAKVGGTQYF

d_gene: NA
abundance: NA
v_gene: TRBV10-3
j_gene: TRBJ1-3
CDR3nt: TGTGCCATCATAGGAACAGGGCCCTTTGCTGGAAACACCATATATTTT
CDR3aa: CAIIGTGPFAGNTIYF

d_gene: NA
abundance: once
v_gene: TRBV11-2
j_gene: TRBJ2-7
CDR3nt: TGTGCCAGCAGCTTAGGAACATACGAGCAGTACTTC
CDR3aa: CASSLGTYEQYF

d_gene: TRBD2
abundance: NA
v_gene: TRBV5-1
j_gene: TRBJ2-7
CDR3nt: TGCGCCAGCAGCTCCCTAGCGGGAGTCTACGAGCAGTACTTC
CDR3aa: CASSSLAGVYEQYF